This entry features one T cell receptor (beta chain) sequence. This specimen belongs to a study of siplizumab effects on memory and regulatory T cells. Using immunoSEQ multiplex PCR, the repertoire was profiled, and TCRdb retains in-frame clones only, with some absent. The profile covers roughly 6,900 clones, with under 80% appearing a single time and around 48% taken by the ten largest. The sequenced sample consisted of effector memory CD8+ T cells sorted from blood. Regarding subset: unstimulated CD8+ effector memory T cells. The origin of this receptor is a human donor in good health.

This chain's CDR3 is CASNQGSSYEQYF. The CDR3 region has the DNA TGTGCCAGCAATCAGGGTAGCTCCTACGAGCAGTACTTC. This chain connects TRBV2 to TRBJ2-7; tentatively, D is TRBD1 (5 bases). Between the trimmed V and J ends, which lost 7 bases and 0 bases, there was a span of 10 bases. The CDR3 sequence is 13 residues long. Per the germline V gene, CDR1 is SNHLY and CDR2 is FYNNEI.